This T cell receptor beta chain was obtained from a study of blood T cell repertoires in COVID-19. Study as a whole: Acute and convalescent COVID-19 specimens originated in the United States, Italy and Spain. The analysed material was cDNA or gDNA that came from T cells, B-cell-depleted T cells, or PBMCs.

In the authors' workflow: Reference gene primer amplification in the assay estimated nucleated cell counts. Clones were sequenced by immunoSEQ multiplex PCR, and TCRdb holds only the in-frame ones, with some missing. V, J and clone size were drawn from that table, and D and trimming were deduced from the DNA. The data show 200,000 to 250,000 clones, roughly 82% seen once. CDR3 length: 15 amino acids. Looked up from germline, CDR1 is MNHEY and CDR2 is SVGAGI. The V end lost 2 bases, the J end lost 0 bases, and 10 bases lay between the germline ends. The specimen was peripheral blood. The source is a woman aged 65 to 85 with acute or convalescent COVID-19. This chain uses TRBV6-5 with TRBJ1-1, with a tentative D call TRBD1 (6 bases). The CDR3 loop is CASSYQDSMNTEAFF. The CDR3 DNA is TGTGCCAGCAGTTACCAGGACAGCATGAACACTGAAGCTTTCTTT.